The 30 T cell receptor beta chains reported below all come from one sample, sequenced in a study of T cells in Graves' hyperthyroidism and ophthalmopathy. RNA transcripts gave rise to amplified TCR beta CDR3 regions. Carried out on the TCR CDR3, a first-round RT-PCR used the HTBI primer set. From the multiplex PCR reads, TCRdb called clonotypes with MiXCR, one entry per CDR3 protein. The table has approximately 720,000 distinct CDR3 sequences, around a sixth seen once. Sequenced material: blood. Every receptor here comes from a woman in her fifties or sixties with Graves' hyperthyroidism that later progressed to Graves' ophthalmopathy.

This clonotype was observed a handful of times. This chain uses TRBV5-1 with TRBJ2-1; 9 bases are shared with TRBD1. Germline assignment: CDR1 SGHRS and CDR2 YFSETQ. J was trimmed by 4 bases and V by 4 bases; bases with no gene match: 3. The CDR3 length is 14 residues. The CDR3 coding sequence is TGCGCCAGCAGCGCACAGGGGGCTTACAATGAGCAGTTCTTC. Protein sequence: CASSAQGAYNEQFF.

The chain's CDR3 is CASMDRPEGPLHF. The CDR3 DNA reads TGTGCCAGCATGGACAGGCCCGAGGGGCCCCTCCACTTT. The rearrangement uses TRBV27 and TRBJ1-6; 7 bases map to TRBD1. Germline CDR1 and CDR2: MNHEY and SMNVEV (reference sequence). Germline trimming cut 7 bases from V and 13 bases from J; bases unmatched to any gene: 10. The CDR3 totals 13 residues.

The chain employs TRBV6-5 and TRBJ2-5; 8 bases line up with TRBD1. This CDR3 contains 13 residues. V shed 4 bases, J shed 5 bases, and the junction held 3 bases outside the gene matches. Germline V gene lookup returns CDR1 MNHEY and CDR2 SVGAGI. The CDR3: CASSWDRRETQYF. For the CDR3, the DNA is TGTGCCAGCAGTTGGGACAGGCGGGAGACCCAGTACTTC.

This clonotype was found a few times. The J gene is TRBJ1-5, the V gene TRBV3-1; a weak D match, TRBD1 (5 bases). Trimming stripped 6 bases from V and 7 bases from J, with 19 bases between. This CDR3 has 15 residues. Germline CDR1 is LGHDT and CDR2 is YNNKEL (reference sequence). CDR3 amino acids: CASSPSPGGWQPQHF. For the CDR3, the DNA is TGTGCCAGCAGTCCAAGCCCGGGGGGTTGGCAGCCCCAGCATTTT.

The V gene is TRBV7-8, the J gene TRBJ1-5, with 7 bases identical to TRBD1. The J segment lost 1 base and the V segment lost 3 bases, leaving 3 bases of the junction unmatched. CDR1 is SGHVS and CDR2 is FQNEAQ in the germline V gene. This CDR3 has 15 amino acids. The CDR3 spells CASSFSGGSNQPQHF. The CDR3 region has the DNA TGTGCCAGCAGCTTTTCAGGGGGAAGCAATCAGCCCCAGCATTTT.

This clonotype was seen more than once but under ten times. The J gene is TRBJ2-7, the V gene TRBV9; TRBD2 is a possible D gene (6 bases). The CDR3 is 15 residues long. V lost 3 bases to trimming and J lost 2 bases, with 15 bases between them. The V gene's germline CDR1 is SGDLS and CDR2 YYNGEE. The CDR3 protein is CASSAREFSAYEQYF. CDR3 nucleotide sequence: TGTGCCAGCAGCGCCCGGGAGTTCAGCGCCTACGAGCAGTACTTC. The full variable domain, in which reference TRBV9 and TRBJ2-7 provide the parts outside the CDR3, is DSGVTQTPKHLITATGQRVTLRCSPRSGDLSVYWYQQSLDQGLQFLIQYYNGEERAKGNILERFSAQQFPDLHSELNLSSLELGDSALYFCASSAREFSAYEQYFGPGTRLTVT.

This clonotype was counted a few times. The V call is TRBV7-2, the J call TRBJ2-1; D not resolved. The V and J ends lost 4 bases and 5 bases respectively, with 15 bases between them. The germline V gene encodes CDR1 SGHTA and CDR2 FQGNSA. This CDR3 comprises 15 residues. In DNA form, the CDR3 reads TGTGCCAGCAGCTCTTATACCCCGGCCGACAATGAGCAGTTCTTC. This gives the protein CASSSYTPADNEQFF.

This clonotype was seen a few times. The chain is built from TRBV6-5 and TRBJ1-6; D remains ambiguous. Trimming took off 0 bases at V and 8 bases at J, with 11 bases between the two ends. The CDR3 runs 15 residues. Germline CDR1 is MNHEY and CDR2 is SVGAGI. The CDR3 nucleotides are TGTGCCAGCAGTTACTCCCGACGGGCCGATTCACCCCTCCACTTT. As protein: CASSYSRRADSPLHF.

In this sample, this clonotype turned up many times. The chain employs TRBV11-2 and TRBJ2-7; the D call may be TRBD1 or TRBD2 (6 bases each). Germline CDR1 reads SGHAT; CDR2 reads FQNNGV. Trimming took off 7 bases at V and 3 bases at J, with 10 bases between the two ends. This CDR3 spans 12 amino acids. In DNA form, the CDR3 reads TGTGCCAGCACGGGGGCCCTCTACGAGCAGTACTTC. Translation gives CASTGALYEQYF.

This chain connects TRBV15 to TRBJ2-1; 7 bases are a match to TRBD1. CDR1 LNHNV and CDR2 YYDKDF come from the germline V gene (reference sequence). The CDR3 has 15 amino acids. The V segment lost 0 bases and the J segment 3 bases; nucleotides outside the gene matches: 2. The CDR3 loop reads CATSREQGIYNEQFF. The DNA of the CDR3 is TGTGCCACCAGCAGAGAACAGGGGATCTACAATGAGCAGTTCTTC.

CDR3 in amino acids: CASSPSPLAGGDLNEQFF. The CDR3 DNA follows: TGTGCCAGCAGCCCTTCTCCCTTAGCGGGGGGGGATTTGAATGAGCAGTTCTTC. The V gene is TRBV9, the J gene TRBJ2-1; 11 nucleotides line up with TRBD2. V lost 4 bases to trimming and J lost 7 bases; unmatched junction nucleotides: 16. Germline V gene data show CDR1 as SGDLS and CDR2 as YYNGEE. The CDR3 contains 18 residues.

This clonotype was seen a handful of times. For the CDR3, the DNA is TGTGCCAGCAGCGTCGAGGACAGGCCTTTTGATCTGTTCTTC. Translation: CASSVEDRPFDLFF. The chain uses TRBV7-3 and TRBJ2-1, with 7 bases that match TRBD1. The V gene's germline CDR1 is SGHTA and CDR2 FQGTGA. The ends lost 5 bases at V and 15 bases at J; junction bases unmatched: 16. CDR3 length: 14 amino acids.

This clonotype was detected many times. At one of its ends the junction is not consistent with the germline gene, which may arise from a read error. The chain couples TRBV7-9 to TRBJ1-2; possibly TRBD1 for D (6 bases). There are 16 residues in the CDR3. Looked up from germline, CDR1 is SEHNR and CDR2 is FQNEAQ (reference sequence). CDR3 protein: CASSVANRQENYGYTF. CDR3 sequence (DNA): TGTGCCAGCAGCGTAGCGAACAGACAGGAGAACTATGGCTACACCTTC.

This sequence joins TRBV11-2 and TRBJ1-1; D not resolved. Germline V gives CDR1 SGHAT, CDR2 FQNNGV. V shed 3 bases and J shed 3 bases, with 11 bases lying between them. The CDR3 runs to 14 residues. In nucleotides, the CDR3 is TGTGCCAGCAGCTTCGCAGGACGGGACACTGAAGCTTTCTTT. Amino acids: CASSFAGRDTEAFF.

Ten or more counts support this clonotype. The chain couples TRBV7-2 to TRBJ2-7; 8 bases agree with TRBD2. Germline CDR1 SGHTA, CDR2 FQGNSA. The CDR3 is 15 amino acids. With 1 base clipped from V and 4 bases from J, the junction kept 6 bases outside the gene matches. The CDR3 DNA is TGTGCCAGCAGCTTAGACGCGGGGGGAAGTTACGAGCAGTACTTC. Protein sequence: CASSLDAGGSYEQYF.

V gene TRBV3-1 combines with J gene TRBJ2-2; 7 positions agree with TRBD1. The V segment lost 10 bases and the J segment 4 bases; nucleotides outside the gene matches: 9. The CDR3 loop spans 14 amino acids. CDR1 is LGHDT and CDR2 is YNNKEL in the germline V gene (reference sequence). The CDR3 region is CATSPGQSTGELFF. In nucleotides, the CDR3 is TGTGCCACCTCCCCGGGACAGAGCACCGGGGAGCTGTTTTTT.

In this sample, this clonotype turned up once. This sequence joins TRBV12-3 or TRBV12-4 and TRBJ1-5; D possibly corresponds to TRBD1 (6 bases). The CDR3 is 13 amino acids. V was pared by 6 bases and J by 7 bases, with 13 bases between. The CDR3 DNA reads TGTGCCAGCAGGGACAGCACATCCCAGCCCCAGCATTTT. Its translation: CASRDSTSQPQHF.

There are many counts of this clonotype. The chain uses TRBV11-2 and TRBJ2-1; D unclear. Trimming removed 0 bases from V and 8 bases from J, with 8 bases in between. The CDR3 has 13 amino acids. The germline V gene encodes CDR1 SGHAT and CDR2 FQNNGV. In nucleotides, the CDR3 is TGTGCCAGCAGCTTAGAAGGCGTCCATGAGCAGTTCTTC. Its protein is CASSLEGVHEQFF.

The chain is built from TRBV6-1 and TRBJ1-5; possible D gene TRBD1, 6 bases. Germline V CDR1 and CDR2: MNHNS, SASEGT. V lost 7 bases, J lost 4 bases, and 17 bases lay in between. The CDR3 covers 15 residues. The DNA for the CDR3 is TGTGCCAGCATACATTATGGACAGTCAAATCAGCCCCAGCATTTT. Translated: CASIHYGQSNQPQHF.

The chain joins TRBV20-1 to TRBJ1-5, with D hard to call. This CDR3 region has 15 residues. Trimming shortened V by 0 bases and J by 2 bases, and 11 bases separated the two germline ends. The germline CDR1 and CDR2 sequences are DFQATT and SNEGSKA (reference sequence). The CDR3 nucleotides are TGCAGTGCTAGAGACATGGCCACGGGCAATCAGCCCCAGCATTTT. Amino acid sequence: CSARDMATGNQPQHF.

The chain employs TRBV7-9 and TRBJ1-1, with a possible D match to TRBD1 (5 bases). The CDR3 is made up of 13 amino acids. Trimming left V 6 bases short and J 3 bases short, with 11 bases between. Germline-derived CDR1 and CDR2 are SEHNR and FQNEAQ (reference sequence). The CDR3 is CASSSGGHTEAFF. CDR3 sequence (DNA): TGTGCCAGCAGTTCCGGGGGACACACTGAAGCTTTCTTT.

Notes on this clonotype: Since a much larger clone is just one base distant, this may be a read error. Lacking the conserved final phenylalanine or tryptophan, this CDR3 likely reflects a read error. The CDR3 DNA reads as TGTGCCAGCAGCTTAGGTTCAAGAACTAATGAAAAACTGTTTTCT. Translating it yields CASSLGSRTNEKLFS. V and J are TRBV5-6 and TRBJ1-4; D is unclear. V was cut by 2 bases and J by 1 base, with 9 bases left in between. The CDR3 is 15 amino acids. The germline V gene encodes CDR1 SGHDT and CDR2 YYEEEE.

Ten or more counts support this clonotype. V and J are TRBV3-1 and TRBJ2-7; no clear D gene. In germline, CDR1 is LGHDT, CDR2 YNNKEL (reference sequence). V was clipped by 0 bases and J by 5 bases, with 11 bases between them. The CDR3 is 14 residues long. CDR3 in DNA: TGTGCCAGCAGCCAAGATCTTCGGCGAGACGAGCAGTACTTC. This codes for CASSQDLRRDEQYF.

The rearrangement joins TRBV19 to TRBJ1-5; 7 nucleotides agree with TRBD1. This CDR3 has 17 amino acids. CDR1 is LNHDA and CDR2 is SQIVND in the germline V gene (reference sequence). Trimming took 5 bases from V and 0 from J; bases not matched to a gene: 10. CDR3 sequence reads: CASSPPGQPYSNQPQHF. CDR3 nucleotides: TGTGCCAGTAGTCCACCGGGACAGCCGTATAGCAATCAGCCCCAGCATTTT.

This clonotype was observed many times. The chain recombines TRBV27 with TRBJ1-2, with TRBD1 matching over 7 bases. The germline gives CDR1 MNHEY, CDR2 SMNVEV (reference sequence). Trimming took 8 bases from V and 0 from J; bases not matched to a gene: 9. The CDR3 is 15 residues long. The CDR3 is CASVQTGKANYGYTF. CDR3 coding DNA: TGTGCCAGCGTTCAGACAGGGAAAGCTAACTATGGCTACACCTTC.

This clonotype was counted ten times or more. The chain couples TRBV29-1 to TRBJ2-3, with 11 positions matching TRBD2. The CDR3 totals 16 residues. The ends lost 5 bases at V and 4 bases at J; junction bases unmatched: 11. The V gene's germline CDR1 is SQVTM and CDR2 ANQGSEA. The DNA for the CDR3 is TGCAGCGTTCGGAGGACTAGCGGGCCCCCCGCAGATACGCAGTATTTT. It is translated as CSVRRTSGPPADTQYF.

This clonotype was seen repeatedly, ten times or more. This chain joins TRBV12-5 and TRBJ1-1, with a possible D match to TRBD1 (5 bases). The CDR3 spans 14 residues. Between the trimmed V and J ends, which lost 7 bases and 0 bases, there was a span of 12 bases. Per the germline V gene, CDR1 is LGHNT and CDR2 is FRNRAP. The CDR3 DNA follows: TGTGCTAGTGCCCCACAGGAATTGAACACTGAAGCTTTCTTT. Translated: CASAPQELNTEAFF.

The gene calls are TRBV30 and TRBJ2-7; D may be TRBD1 or TRBD2 (5 bases each). V gave up 2 bases and J gave up 3 bases, with 11 bases separating them. This CDR3 contains 13 residues. Germline CDR1 GTSNPN, CDR2 SVGIG (reference sequence). CDR3 bases: TGTGCCTGGAGTCCGGGACGGAACTACGAGCAGTACTTC. Amino acids: CAWSPGRNYEQYF.

This clonotype was counted many times. The chain recombines TRBV7-9 with TRBJ1-1; maybe TRBD1 (6 bases). Trimming took off 3 bases at V and 1 base at J, with 15 bases between the two ends. The CDR3 is made up of 16 amino acids. Germline V gene data show CDR1 as SEHNR and CDR2 as FQNEAQ (reference sequence). In nucleotides, the CDR3 is TGTGCCAGCAGCTTCCTGCTCCGGGGGCCGAACACTGAAGCTTTCTTT. As protein: CASSFLLRGPNTEAFF.

As to this clonotype: The germline gene is not matched at one end of the junction; a read error may be the cause. V gene TRBV7-9 combines with J gene TRBJ1-6; D is possibly TRBD1 (6 bases). This CDR3 has 15 amino acids. Looked up from germline, CDR1 is SEHNR and CDR2 is FQNEAQ (reference sequence). The CDR3 DNA reads TGTGCCAGCAGCTCCGACGCGGGACATCCTTCACCCCTCCGCTTT. This sequence encodes CASSSDAGHPSPLRF.